A selection of T cell receptor beta chains follows, all from one sample in a study of radiation and T cells in renal cell carcinoma. Here immunoSEQ multiplex PCR was the method, and the copy in TCRdb shows in-frame clones only, minus some. Of 150,000 to 200,000 clones listed, about 87% are singletons. Sequenced here: blood, sampled from a patient whose treatment included radiotherapy and nephrectomy. These receptors originate from a woman in her forties or fifties with renal cell carcinoma. Both conserved end residues are part of each CDR3. A D gene is named only where the DNA matches it firmly. Only part of the rows carry a size: once, few, many, or a class if the clone is expanded.

clone size: -
D gene: -
V gene: TRBV7-9
J gene: TRBJ2-1
CDR3 protein: CASSSPRSGLNEQFF
CDR3 DNA: TGTGCCAGCAGCTCCCCGAGGTCAGGGCTCAATGAGCAGTTCTTC

clone size: -
D gene: TRBD2
V gene: TRBV7-2
J gene: TRBJ2-7
CDR3 protein: CASSLDSVAGVPYEQYF
CDR3 DNA: TGTGCCAGCAGCCTAGACTCCGTAGCGGGGGTACCCTACGAGCAGTACTTC

clone size: -
D gene: TRBD1
V gene: TRBV9
J gene: TRBJ2-7
CDR3 protein: CASSPRQGRNYEQYF
CDR3 DNA: TGTGCCAGCAGCCCGCGACAGGGGCGTAACTACGAGCAGTACTTC

clone size: -
D gene: TRBD1
V gene: TRBV7-2
J gene: TRBJ1-3
CDR3 protein: CASSGEGAKGNTIYF
CDR3 DNA: TGTGCCAGCAGTGGGGAGGGGGCGAAAGGAAACACCATATATTTT

clone size: once
D gene: TRBD1
V gene: TRBV29-1
J gene: TRBJ1-2
CDR3 protein: CSAGDRGNYGYTF
CDR3 DNA: TGCAGCGCGGGGGACAGGGGGAACTATGGCTACACCTTC

clone size: once
D gene: -
V gene: TRBV5-5
J gene: TRBJ1-2
CDR3 protein: CASSLYPLPPRDGYTF
CDR3 DNA: TGTGCCAGCAGCTTGTATCCCCTCCCTCCCAGGGACGGCTACACCTTC

clone size: -
D gene: -
V gene: TRBV18
J gene: TRBJ1-1
CDR3 protein: CASSISLDGTEAFF
CDR3 DNA: TGTGCCAGCTCGATAAGTTTGGACGGCACTGAAGCTTTCTTT

clone size: -
D gene: -
V gene: TRBV30
J gene: TRBJ1-2
CDR3 protein: CAWSVWSYGYTF
CDR3 DNA: TGTGCCTGGAGTGTTTGGTCCTATGGCTACACCTTC

clone size: -
D gene: -
V gene: TRBV6-1
J gene: TRBJ1-5
CDR3 protein: CASSDEETVSSQHF
CDR3 DNA: TGTGCCAGCAGTGACGAGGAGACAGTCTCTTCTCAGCATTTT

clone size: -
D gene: TRBD2
V gene: TRBV5-6
J gene: TRBJ2-3
CDR3 protein: CASSHPSGASTDTQYF
CDR3 DNA: TGTGCCAGCAGCCACCCTAGCGGAGCTAGCACAGATACGCAGTATTTT

clone size: -
D gene: TRBD1
V gene: TRBV6-1
J gene: TRBJ1-1
CDR3 protein: CASSETGANTEAFF
CDR3 DNA: TGTGCCAGCAGTGAAACAGGGGCGAACACTGAAGCTTTCTTT

clone size: few
D gene: -
V gene: TRBV6-5
J gene: TRBJ1-1
CDR3 protein: CASSWNREALVVF
CDR3 DNA: TGTGCCAGCAGTTGGAACAGGGAGGCCTTAGTGGTCTTT

clone size: -
D gene: -
V gene: TRBV6-4
J gene: TRBJ2-7
CDR3 protein: CASSDPQGRGVLEQYF
CDR3 DNA: TGTGCCAGCAGTGACCCACAAGGACGGGGTGTACTCGAGCAGTACTTC

clone size: few
D gene: -
V gene: TRBV2
J gene: TRBJ2-7
CDR3 protein: CASSELGLVYEQYF
CDR3 DNA: TGTGCCAGCAGTGAGCTGGGGCTCGTCTACGAGCAGTACTTC

clone size: -
D gene: TRBD1
V gene: TRBV6-5
J gene: TRBJ2-1
CDR3 protein: CASRTDRGYDNEQFF
CDR3 DNA: TGTGCCAGCAGGACGGACAGGGGGTATGACAATGAGCAGTTCTTC

clone size: -
D gene: TRBD2
V gene: TRBV7-9
J gene: TRBJ2-5
CDR3 protein: CASSPLGAGQETQYF
CDR3 DNA: TGTGCCAGCAGCCCCCTCGGAGCGGGGCAAGAGACCCAGTACTTC

clone size: once
D gene: -
V gene: TRBV30
J gene: TRBJ1-1
CDR3 protein: CAWNRLNTEAFF
CDR3 DNA: TGTGCCTGGAACAGATTGAACACTGAAGCTTTCTTT

clone size: -
D gene: -
V gene: TRBV19
J gene: TRBJ2-4
CDR3 protein: CASQPDSAKNIQYF
CDR3 DNA: TGTGCCAGTCAGCCGGACAGTGCCAAAAACATTCAGTACTTC

clone size: -
D gene: -
V gene: TRBV15
J gene: TRBJ1-6
CDR3 protein: CATSREDTSNSPLHF
CDR3 DNA: TGTGCCACCAGCAGAGAAGACACTTCTAATTCACCCCTCCACTTT

clone size: once
D gene: TRBD1
V gene: TRBV5-1
J gene: TRBJ2-1
CDR3 protein: CASSSGQGPRNEQFF
CDR3 DNA: TGCGCCAGCAGTTCAGGACAGGGTCCTAGGAATGAGCAGTTCTTC

clone size: -
D gene: TRBD1
V gene: TRBV6-1
J gene: TRBJ1-2
CDR3 protein: CASSPGGGYTF
CDR3 DNA: TGTGCCAGCAGCCCAGGGGGTGGCTACACCTTC

clone size: -
D gene: TRBD1
V gene: TRBV5-8
J gene: TRBJ1-5
CDR3 protein: CASSLEYRGQPQHF
CDR3 DNA: TGTGCCAGCAGCTTGGAATACAGGGGTCAGCCCCAGCATTTT

clone size: -
D gene: TRBD1
V gene: TRBV7-8
J gene: TRBJ1-4
CDR3 protein: CASSLVLAGGNEKLFF
CDR3 DNA: TGTGCCAGCAGCTTAGTGCTGGCAGGGGGAAATGAAAAACTGTTTTTT

clone size: -
D gene: -
V gene: TRBV11-2
J gene: TRBJ1-1
CDR3 protein: CASSGAVGAFF
CDR3 DNA: TGTGCCAGCAGTGGAGCGGTAGGAGCTTTCTTT

clone size: -
D gene: -
V gene: TRBV19
J gene: TRBJ1-2
CDR3 protein: CASSPQSWPNYGYTF
CDR3 DNA: TGTGCCAGTAGTCCCCAAAGTTGGCCTAACTATGGCTACACCTTC

clone size: -
D gene: TRBD2
V gene: TRBV5-1
J gene: TRBJ2-1
CDR3 protein: CASLATSGGNNEQFF
CDR3 DNA: TGCGCCAGCCTTGCAACTAGCGGGGGAAACAATGAGCAGTTCTTC

clone size: -
D gene: -
V gene: TRBV2
J gene: TRBJ1-4
CDR3 protein: CASSVGSGLEKLFF
CDR3 DNA: TGTGCCAGCAGTGTCGGATCGGGCCTCGAAAAACTGTTTTTT

clone size: -
D gene: TRBD1
V gene: TRBV28
J gene: TRBJ2-7
CDR3 protein: CASRGTGGDEQYF
CDR3 DNA: TGTGCCAGCCGGGGGACAGGGGGAGACGAGCAGTACTTC

clone size: -
D gene: TRBD2
V gene: TRBV28
J gene: TRBJ2-4
CDR3 protein: CASSRLAGGRNIQYF
CDR3 DNA: TGTGCCAGCAGCAGACTAGCGGGGGGGAGGAACATTCAGTACTTC

clone size: -
D gene: TRBD2
V gene: TRBV19
J gene: TRBJ2-1
CDR3 protein: CASSIAGGTYNEQFF
CDR3 DNA: TGTGCCAGTAGTATAGCGGGGGGGACCTACAATGAGCAGTTCTTC

clone size: once
D gene: -
V gene: TRBV7-8
J gene: TRBJ2-1
CDR3 protein: CASSLARGAEQFF
CDR3 DNA: TGTGCCAGCAGCTTAGCGCGAGGGGCTGAGCAGTTCTTC

clone size: -
D gene: -
V gene: TRBV9
J gene: TRBJ2-3
CDR3 protein: CASSVGGVWDTQYF
CDR3 DNA: TGTGCCAGCAGCGTAGGAGGGGTGTGGGATACGCAGTATTTT

clone size: -
D gene: -
V gene: TRBV6-1
J gene: TRBJ1-3
CDR3 protein: CASRTSRGVGNTIYF
CDR3 DNA: TGTGCCAGCAGAACCAGTCGAGGGGTTGGAAACACCATATATTTT

clone size: -
D gene: TRBD2
V gene: TRBV6-5
J gene: TRBJ2-7
CDR3 protein: CASSYSGTTTYEQYF
CDR3 DNA: TGTGCCAGCAGTTACTCCGGGACTACCACCTACGAGCAGTACTTC

clone size: few
D gene: -
V gene: TRBV13
J gene: TRBJ2-7
CDR3 protein: CASSLERSSYEQYF
CDR3 DNA: TGTGCCAGCAGCTTAGAGAGGAGCTCCTACGAGCAGTACTTC

clone size: -
D gene: TRBD2
V gene: TRBV18
J gene: TRBJ2-1
CDR3 protein: CASSPPGLAGGSSYNEQFF
CDR3 DNA: TGTGCCAGCTCACCACCGGGACTAGCGGGGGGAAGCTCCTACAATGAGCAGTTCTTC

clone size: -
D gene: TRBD2
V gene: TRBV10-3
J gene: TRBJ2-7
CDR3 protein: CAIAGDFSEQYF
CDR3 DNA: TGTGCCATAGCGGGGGACTTCAGCGAGCAGTACTTC

clone size: -
D gene: -
V gene: TRBV5-1
J gene: TRBJ2-7
CDR3 protein: CASSLRGIAYEQYF
CDR3 DNA: TGCGCCAGCAGCTTAAGGGGAATTGCCTACGAGCAGTACTTC

clone size: -
D gene: TRBD1
V gene: TRBV19
J gene: TRBJ2-7
CDR3 protein: CASSDRGSAFSGYEQYF
CDR3 DNA: TGTGCCAGTAGTGACAGGGGGTCAGCTTTTTCCGGCTACGAGCAGTACTTC

clone size: -
D gene: -
V gene: TRBV6-1
J gene: TRBJ2-3
CDR3 protein: CASSEALGTQYF
CDR3 DNA: TGTGCCAGCAGTGAAGCGCTGGGTACGCAGTATTTT